The sequence of this T cell receptor (beta chain) was determined in a study of blood T cell repertoires in COVID-19. Study information: T cells, B-cell-depleted T cells, or PBMCs provided the cDNA or gDNA that served as material.

The data were produced by immunoSEQ multiplex PCR, yet TCRdb's version contains in-frame clones alone and is incomplete. The data show some 380,000 clones, around 89% seen once. This CDR3 spans 16 amino acids. V was trimmed by 1 base and J by 4 bases, leaving 14 bases between them. Germline loops: CDR1 SGDLS, CDR2 YYNGEE. This chain joins TRBV9 and TRBJ2-2; perhaps TRBD1 as D (5 bases). This clonotype originated in a man between 18 and 35 years old with active or convalescent COVID-19. The material sequenced was peripheral blood. The CDR3 DNA sequence: TGTGCCAGCAGCGTACTAAGGGCAGGGCCCACCGGGGAGCTGTTTTTT. It encodes CASSVLRAGPTGELFF.